These 14 T cell receptor beta chains originate from one sample sequenced in a study of blood T cell repertoires in COVID-19. Libraries were prepared by immunoSEQ multiplex PCR; TCRdb keeps only in-frame clonotypes and omits some of them. Of approximately 350,000 clones listed, over 75% were seen once; the top ten hold around 3%. Sequencing used PBMCs or T cells enriched from blood (not recorded which). The receptors come from a woman in her 30s who had recovered from COVID-19.

This clone was seen ten or more times. The junction departs from the called germline gene at one end, perhaps through a read error. The genes are TRBV7-7 and TRBJ2-1; 9 bases are a match to TRBD1. The CDR3 totals 15 residues. CDR1 SSHAT and CDR2 FNYEAQ come from the germline V gene (reference sequence). Here the CDR3 reads CASSPGQGSSYEQFF. The CDR3 region has the DNA TGTGCTAGCAGCCCCGGACAGGGGAGTAGTTATGAGCAGTTCTTC.

This CDR3 is CASIWTGNANTGELFF. Written as DNA, the CDR3 is TGTGCCAGTATTTGGACAGGGAACGCGAACACCGGGGAGCTGTTTTTT. The rearrangement links TRBV19 to TRBJ2-2, with 8 bases lining up with TRBD1. V lost 7 bases, J lost 0 bases, and 7 bases stayed unmatched. The CDR3 consists of 16 residues. Germline values: CDR1 LNHDA, CDR2 SQIVND (reference sequence). The variable domain in full, with the rest retrieved from reference TRBV19 and TRBJ2-2, is DGGITQSPKYLFRKEGQNVTLSCEQNLNHDAMYWYRQDPGQGLRLIYYSQIVNDFQKGDIAEGYSVSREKKESFPLTVTSAQKNPTAFYLCASIWTGNANTGELFFGEGSRLTVL.

CDR3 sequence (DNA): TGCGCCAGCAGCTACCCAGGCATTAGGTCGAGCTCCTACAATGAGCAGTTCTTC. Translated: CASSYPGIRSSSYNEQFF. The rearrangement links TRBV5-1 to TRBJ2-1; D is unclear. The CDR3 has 18 amino acids. Trimming removed 3 bases at V and 0 bases at J, with 19 bases between. Germline lookup yields CDR1 SGHRS and CDR2 YFSETQ.

The chain has TRBV11-2 and TRBJ1-2, with 7 nucleotides matching TRBD1. The trim removed 3 bases at V and 8 bases at J, leaving 6 bases unmatched. Germline CDR1 and CDR2: SGHAT and FQNNGV. This CDR3 spans 13 amino acids. The DNA of the CDR3 is TGTGCCAGCAGCTTCGTGGAGGGACAGGGCTACACCTTC. The encoded protein is CASSFVEGQGYTF.

The genes are TRBV5-6 and TRBJ1-2; D is unresolved. The CDR3 consists of 13 residues. CDR1 and CDR2 (germline): SGHDT, YYEEEE. V lost 2 bases and J 7 bases, leaving 12 bases between the germline ends. CDR3 nucleotides: TGTGCCAGCAGCTTCGTCCGGGTGGCTGGCTACACCTTC. This translates into CASSFVRVAGYTF.

The chain recombines TRBV7-9 with TRBJ2-1, with TRBD1 matching over 8 bases. CDR1 is SEHNR, CDR2 FQNEAQ, per germline (reference sequence). With 4 bases clipped from V and 7 bases from J, the junction kept 9 bases outside the gene matches. This CDR3 has 15 residues. The chain's CDR3 is CASSSGQGWWNEQFF. For the CDR3, the DNA is TGTGCCAGCAGCTCCGGACAGGGCTGGTGGAATGAGCAGTTCTTC.

The chain carries TRBV28 and TRBJ2-2, with 12 bases identical to TRBD2. J was trimmed by 6 bases and V by 6 bases; bases with no gene match: 8. Germline lookup yields CDR1 MDHEN and CDR2 SYDVKM. The CDR3 loop spans 16 amino acids. The chain's CDR3 is CASSRRLAGEAGELFF. The CDR3 DNA follows: TGTGCCAGCAGCCGGCGACTAGCGGGAGAGGCCGGGGAGCTGTTTTTT.

The rearrangement links TRBV28 to TRBJ2-7, with 11 bases that match TRBD2. This CDR3 is 16 amino acids long. The germline V gene has CDR1 MDHEN and CDR2 SYDVKM. J lost 2 bases, V lost 4 bases, and 7 bases had no gene match. The CDR3 bases are TGTGCCAGCAGTTCCCGGGGTAGCGGGGGGGCCTACGAGCAGTACTTC. Translating gives CASSSRGSGGAYEQYF.

Details on this clone: The sample holds other DNA sequences that translate to the same CDR3. V and J are TRBV18 and TRBJ2-2; a weak D match, TRBD1 (5 bases). Germline-derived CDR1 and CDR2 are KGHSH and LQKENI. Trimming left V 3 bases short and J 4 bases short, with 9 bases between. This CDR3 has 14 amino acids. CDR3 region: CASSPPTGTGELFF. The CDR3 DNA follows: TGTGCCAGCTCACCTCCTACAGGCACCGGGGAGCTGTTTTTT.

The genes are TRBV5-1 and TRBJ1-4, with D unresolved. V lost 4 bases and J 1 base, leaving 8 bases between the germline ends. The CDR3 covers 14 residues. The V gene's germline CDR1 is SGHRS and CDR2 YFSETQ. CDR3: CASSREGTNEKLFF. As DNA, the CDR3 is TGCGCCAGCAGCAGGGAGGGAACTAATGAAAAACTGTTTTTT.

This clone was detected only once. The rearrangement uses TRBV12-3 or TRBV12-4 and TRBJ2-1; D might be TRBD2 (6 bases). The CDR3 contains 12 residues. Trimming pared 4 bases from V and 12 bases from J, leaving 13 bases between. CDR3 sequence (DNA): TGTGCCAGCAGTTCGCCGGGGGTCAGGCAGTTCTTC. It specifies CASSSPGVRQFF.

CDR3 loop: CASSQGSQGSLYGYTF. The CDR3 bases are TGCGCCAGCAGCCAAGGATCTCAGGGCAGCCTCTATGGCTACACCTTC. The V gene is TRBV4-1, the J gene TRBJ1-2; possible D gene TRBD1, 5 bases. Germline assignment: CDR1 MGHRA and CDR2 YSYEKL. The CDR3 loop spans 16 amino acids. The germline V and J ends were trimmed by 1 base and 4 bases, with 16 bases remaining between them.

The chain carries TRBV4-1 and TRBJ1-2; 8 nucleotides match TRBD1. Germline values: CDR1 MGHRA, CDR2 YSYEKL. CDR3 length: 13 amino acids. V trimming: 1 base; J trimming: 7 bases; junction bases outside the gene matches: 2. CDR3 region: CASSQVDRGGYTF. DNA of the CDR3: TGCGCCAGCAGCCAAGTTGACAGGGGTGGCTACACCTTC.

The V gene is TRBV7-2, the J gene TRBJ2-7; D is possibly TRBD2 (5 bases). Germline-derived CDR1 and CDR2 are SGHTA and FQGNSA. The CDR3 covers 15 residues. V lost 5 bases and J lost 3, with 17 bases in between. The CDR3 sequence: CASSPDLTTIYEQYF. In DNA form, the CDR3 reads TGTGCCAGCAGCCCCGACCTGACTACCATCTACGAGCAGTACTTC.